These T cell receptor beta chains were read from a single sample in a study of T-cell reconstitution after alpha-beta-depleted transplantation in children. TCRdb reprocessed the PCR reads with MiXCR, giving one entry per CDR3 protein. The sample holds under 250,000 distinct CDR3 sequences, more than 20% seen once. Material: PBMCs, mostly from graft donor cells, obtained 360 days after TCRalphabeta/CD19-depleted stem cell transplant. These receptors all stem from a female patient under 10 years old who had a stem cell transplant for congenital amegakaryocytic thrombocytopenia, so the T cells may come from the graft donor. Each CDR3 is given with its conserved first and last residue. D genes are given only for firm matches. The size field is filled for only some rows; it gives once, few, many or a size class.

j_call v_call d_call clone_size cdr3_aa cdr3_nt
TRBJ1-1 TRBV12-3/TRBV12-4 TRBD1 many CASRGDSEAFF TGTGCCAGCAGAGGGGACAGCGAAGCTTTCTTT
TRBJ1-6 TRBV27 NA few CASRDGYSPLHF TGTGCCAGCAGGGACGGATATTCACCCCTCCACTTT
TRBJ2-7 TRBV5-1 TRBD1 NA CASSLGQGDDEQYF TGCGCCAGCAGCTTGGGACAGGGGGACGACGAGCAGTACTTC
TRBJ1-2 TRBV29-1 NA few CSVDSVANYGYTF TGCAGCGTTGATTCGGTGGCCAACTATGGCTACACCTTC
TRBJ1-1 TRBV7-9 NA NA CASSPRQVNTEAFF TGTGCCAGCAGCCCTCGACAGGTGAACACTGAAGCTTTCTTT
TRBJ2-4 TRBV28 NA NA CASSTVTPLAKNIQYF TGTGCCAGCAGTACAGTGACCCCACTAGCCAAAAACATTCAGTACTTC
TRBJ2-2 TRBV20-1 NA few CSAPYKNTGELFF TGCAGTGCTCCCTACAAGAACACCGGGGAGCTGTTTTTT
TRBJ2-7 TRBV28 NA many CASSPDNYEQYF TGTGCCAGCAGTCCAGACAACTACGAGCAGTACTTC
TRBJ1-1 TRBV29-1 NA many CSVVREVATEAFF TGCAGCGTTGTCAGGGAGGTGGCCACTGAAGCTTTCTTT
TRBJ2-1 TRBV24-1 TRBD1 NA CATSDMGQGLNNEQFF TGTGCCACCAGTGACATGGGACAGGGCCTCAACAATGAGCAGTTCTTC
TRBJ2-2 TRBV7-2 NA NA CAGRKNTWELFF TGTGCCGGACGGAAGAACACCTGGGAGCTGTTTTTT
TRBJ1-6 TRBV10-3 NA NA CAISEDSVGSPPTRNSPLHF TGTGCCATCAGTGAGGATTCGGTGGGGTCTCCCCCCACCCGCAATTCACCCCTCCACTTT
TRBJ2-1 TRBV14 NA NA CASSAIANSYNEQFF TGTGCCAGCAGCGCAATAGCTAATTCCTACAATGAGCAGTTCTTC
TRBJ2-7 TRBV4-1 TRBD1 NA CASSQPRDRGYEQYF TGCGCCAGCAGCCAACCGAGGGACAGGGGCTACGAGCAGTACTTC
TRBJ1-4 TRBV12-3/TRBV12-4 NA NA CATTTGLWDNEKLFF TGTGCCACCACCACCGGGCTTTGGGATAATGAAAAACTGTTTTTT